A selection of T cell receptor beta chains follows, all from one sample in a study of cytomegalovirus exposure and HLA in healthy donors. Assay used: immunoSEQ multiplex PCR; TCRdb lists only in-frame clones, some missing. The table has tens of thousands of clones, 80% to 95% seen once. Input material: PBMCs. All receptors come from a young man in good health and CMV-seropositive. Each CDR3 is given with its conserved first and last residue. A D gene is named only where the DNA matches it firmly. For some rows the clone size is stated as once, few or many, or as a class when expanded; others skip it.

clone_size: .; d_call: TRBD2; v_call: TRBV9; j_call: TRBJ2-3; cdr3_nt: TGTGCCAGCAGCGTAGGGACTAGGCCTAGCACAGATACGCAGTATTTT; cdr3_aa: CASSVGTRPSTDTQYF
clone_size: .; d_call: .; v_call: TRBV7-6; j_call: TRBJ2-7; cdr3_nt: TGTGCCAGCAGCTTAGGAGGGGAACTGGACAGTAACTCCTACGAGCAGTACTTC; cdr3_aa: CASSLGGELDSNSYEQYF
clone_size: .; d_call: .; v_call: TRBV28; j_call: TRBJ1-1; cdr3_nt: TGTGCCAGCAGTTTATCTGGGAGAACGGCTTTCTTT; cdr3_aa: CASSLSGRTAFF
clone_size: .; d_call: TRBD1; v_call: TRBV6-5; j_call: TRBJ2-5; cdr3_nt: TGTGCCAGCAGTTACGGGACAGGGTCTTTGGCGACGGAGTACTTC; cdr3_aa: CASSYGTGSLATEYF
clone_size: .; d_call: .; v_call: TRBV5-6; j_call: TRBJ2-7; cdr3_nt: TGTGCCAGCAGCCCCCCCGGGGGTTCCTACGAGCAGTACTTC; cdr3_aa: CASSPPGGSYEQYF
clone_size: .; d_call: TRBD2; v_call: TRBV5-1; j_call: TRBJ2-1; cdr3_nt: TGCGCCAGCAGCGTTGGGACTAGCGGAAACTACAATGAGCAGTTCTTC; cdr3_aa: CASSVGTSGNYNEQFF
clone_size: once; d_call: TRBD2; v_call: TRBV4-2; j_call: TRBJ2-2; cdr3_nt: TGTGCCAGCAGCCAAGGAGATTCGACTAGCGGCTCGAACACCGGGGAGCTGTTTTTT; cdr3_aa: CASSQGDSTSGSNTGELFF
clone_size: .; d_call: TRBD1; v_call: TRBV29-1; j_call: TRBJ1-3; cdr3_nt: TGCAGCGTTGGACAGGGTGGAAACACCATATATTTT; cdr3_aa: CSVGQGGNTIYF
clone_size: .; d_call: TRBD1; v_call: TRBV28; j_call: TRBJ2-7; cdr3_nt: TGTGCCAGCCTACTAGGGGGACAGGGGGCCTACGAGCAGTACTTC; cdr3_aa: CASLLGGQGAYEQYF
clone_size: few; d_call: .; v_call: TRBV27; j_call: TRBJ2-5; cdr3_nt: TGTGCCAGCAGTACACAGGGAGTGGGGGAGACCCAGTACTTC; cdr3_aa: CASSTQGVGETQYF
clone_size: .; d_call: .; v_call: TRBV6-1; j_call: TRBJ1-4; cdr3_nt: TGTGCCAGCAGCCCAACAGTCAATGAAAAACTGTTTTTT; cdr3_aa: CASSPTVNEKLFF
clone_size: .; d_call: TRBD1; v_call: TRBV28; j_call: TRBJ1-5; cdr3_nt: TGTGCCAGCAGTTTGTTCGGACAGGAGCAGCCCCAGCATTTT; cdr3_aa: CASSLFGQEQPQHF
clone_size: .; d_call: TRBD2; v_call: TRBV6-5; j_call: TRBJ2-1; cdr3_nt: TGTGCCAGCAGTTACTCTCCTAGCGGGAGCTACAATGAGCAGTTCTTC; cdr3_aa: CASSYSPSGSYNEQFF
clone_size: .; d_call: .; v_call: TRBV4-1; j_call: TRBJ1-5; cdr3_nt: TGCGCCAGCAGCCAAGCCCTCCCGCAGGGCGGCAATCAGCCCCAGCATTTT; cdr3_aa: CASSQALPQGGNQPQHF
clone_size: .; d_call: .; v_call: TRBV5-1; j_call: TRBJ2-3; cdr3_nt: TGCGCCAGCAGCCCCTCGGGGCGGGACCCAGATACGCAGTATTTT; cdr3_aa: CASSPSGRDPDTQYF
clone_size: .; d_call: .; v_call: TRBV6-5; j_call: TRBJ1-2; cdr3_nt: TGTGCCAGCAGTTACTCGACTGGACAGCCCTATGGCTACACCTTC; cdr3_aa: CASSYSTGQPYGYTF
clone_size: .; d_call: .; v_call: TRBV9; j_call: TRBJ2-3; cdr3_nt: TGTGCCAGCAGCGCGGGAACTCGCGGATCAGATACGCAGTATTTT; cdr3_aa: CASSAGTRGSDTQYF
clone_size: once; d_call: .; v_call: TRBV9; j_call: TRBJ1-3; cdr3_nt: TGTGCCAGCAGCGCCTCGACAGATATTTTCCAAAACACCATATATTTT; cdr3_aa: CASSASTDIFQNTIYF
clone_size: .; d_call: TRBD2; v_call: TRBV7-9; j_call: TRBJ2-3; cdr3_nt: TGTGCCAGCAGCTCCCGTTTAGCGGGAACCCAGGCAGATACGCAGTATTTT; cdr3_aa: CASSSRLAGTQADTQYF
clone_size: .; d_call: TRBD1; v_call: TRBV28; j_call: TRBJ2-2; cdr3_nt: TGTGCCAGCAGTTTAGCTGAGGGACAGGTCGTTGCTACGAACACCGGGGAGCTGTTTTTT; cdr3_aa: CASSLAEGQVVATNTGELFF
clone_size: .; d_call: .; v_call: TRBV5-6; j_call: TRBJ2-3; cdr3_nt: TGTGCCAGCAGCGTGACAGCTATTCACACAGATACGCAGTATTTT; cdr3_aa: CASSVTAIHTDTQYF
clone_size: .; d_call: TRBD1; v_call: TRBV18; j_call: TRBJ2-7; cdr3_nt: TGTGCCAGCTCACCGACGGGACAGGGGGTCTACGAGCAGTACTTC; cdr3_aa: CASSPTGQGVYEQYF
clone_size: once; d_call: .; v_call: TRBV28; j_call: TRBJ2-7; cdr3_nt: TGTGCCAGCAGCCCCTTTGCCTACGAGCAGTACTTC; cdr3_aa: CASSPFAYEQYF
clone_size: .; d_call: TRBD1; v_call: TRBV5-4; j_call: TRBJ2-5; cdr3_nt: TGTGCCAGCAGCTTGGCTAGACAGGGGGGAGAGACCCAGTACTTC; cdr3_aa: CASSLARQGGETQYF
clone_size: .; d_call: TRBD1; v_call: TRBV9; j_call: TRBJ2-7; cdr3_nt: TGTGCCAGCAGCGTCCGGGACAGGGACACGCAGTACTTC; cdr3_aa: CASSVRDRDTQYF
clone_size: .; d_call: .; v_call: TRBV9; j_call: TRBJ2-1; cdr3_nt: TGTGCCAGCAGCTTAAATAATGAGCAGTTCTTC; cdr3_aa: CASSLNNEQFF
clone_size: .; d_call: .; v_call: TRBV27; j_call: TRBJ1-5; cdr3_nt: TGTGCCAGCAGTTCCCAACAGGGACCTAATCAGCCCCAGCATTTT; cdr3_aa: CASSSQQGPNQPQHF
clone_size: .; d_call: TRBD1; v_call: TRBV4-2; j_call: TRBJ1-5; cdr3_nt: TGTGCCAGCAGCCAAGAAGGGACAGGGCCTCAGCCCCAGCATTTT; cdr3_aa: CASSQEGTGPQPQHF
clone_size: .; d_call: TRBD2; v_call: TRBV28; j_call: TRBJ2-2; cdr3_nt: TGTGCCAGCAGTTTTTTAACTAGCGCCGGGGAGCTGTTTTTT; cdr3_aa: CASSFLTSAGELFF
clone_size: .; d_call: TRBD1; v_call: TRBV6-1; j_call: TRBJ1-4; cdr3_nt: TGTGCCAGCAATCCAGGGACAGTGGGAAAACTGTTTTTT; cdr3_aa: CASNPGTVGKLFF
clone_size: .; d_call: .; v_call: TRBV7-6; j_call: TRBJ2-1; cdr3_nt: TGTGCCAGCAGCCTACTCACTCTAGCCACCTCCTACAATGAGCAGTTCTTC; cdr3_aa: CASSLLTLATSYNEQFF
clone_size: .; d_call: TRBD1; v_call: TRBV7-9; j_call: TRBJ2-3; cdr3_nt: TGTGCCAGCAGCCCGGAACCGGGACAGGGGGCAGATACGCAGTATTTT; cdr3_aa: CASSPEPGQGADTQYF
clone_size: few; d_call: TRBD1; v_call: TRBV4-2; j_call: TRBJ1-1; cdr3_nt: TGTGCCAGCATCCGAACAGGGGATACTGAAGCTTTCTTT; cdr3_aa: CASIRTGDTEAFF
clone_size: .; d_call: TRBD1; v_call: TRBV4-1; j_call: TRBJ2-3; cdr3_nt: TGCGCCAGCAGCTACTGGACAGGGCCCACAGATACGCAGTATTTT; cdr3_aa: CASSYWTGPTDTQYF
clone_size: .; d_call: TRBD2; v_call: TRBV18; j_call: TRBJ2-5; cdr3_nt: TGTGCCAGCTCATCGGTCGACTGGGAGGGCGAGACCCAGTACTTC; cdr3_aa: CASSSVDWEGETQYF
clone_size: .; d_call: TRBD1; v_call: TRBV5-4; j_call: TRBJ1-1; cdr3_nt: TGTGCCAGCAGCTTGAGGGGGCCGAACACTGAAGCTTTCTTT; cdr3_aa: CASSLRGPNTEAFF
clone_size: once; d_call: TRBD1; v_call: TRBV27; j_call: TRBJ2-7; cdr3_nt: TGTGCCAGCAGTTTCCGACAGGGTTACTCCTACGAGCAGTACTTC; cdr3_aa: CASSFRQGYSYEQYF
clone_size: .; d_call: TRBD2; v_call: TRBV4-2; j_call: TRBJ2-5; cdr3_nt: TGTGCCAGCAGCCAGGACGGGACTAGCGGGAGGGCCAATCTGAAGACCCAGTACTTC; cdr3_aa: CASSQDGTSGRANLKTQYF
clone_size: .; d_call: .; v_call: TRBV5-5; j_call: TRBJ1-4; cdr3_nt: TGTGCCAGCAGCTTGGACAGGGTTTTGGAAAAACTGTTTTTT; cdr3_aa: CASSLDRVLEKLFF
clone_size: .; d_call: .; v_call: TRBV11-3; j_call: TRBJ2-2; cdr3_nt: TGTGCCAGCAGCTTAGGGGGGGGGCCGGAGAGGGAGCTGTTTTTT; cdr3_aa: CASSLGGGPERELFF
clone_size: .; d_call: TRBD2; v_call: TRBV4-1; j_call: TRBJ2-7; cdr3_nt: TGCGCCAGCAGCCGCGAAGGTTCGGGACTAGCGGGGCTCTACGAGCAGTACTTC; cdr3_aa: CASSREGSGLAGLYEQYF
clone_size: .; d_call: TRBD1; v_call: TRBV30; j_call: TRBJ1-1; cdr3_nt: TGTGCCTGGAGGGAGGACAGGGAGTATGAAGCTTTCTTT; cdr3_aa: CAWREDREYEAFF
clone_size: once; d_call: TRBD2; v_call: TRBV10-1; j_call: TRBJ2-5; cdr3_nt: TGCGCCAGCAGCCCCGGGGGGGGGACGGGCGAGACCCAGTACTTC; cdr3_aa: CASSPGGGTGETQYF
clone_size: .; d_call: TRBD2; v_call: TRBV6-6; j_call: TRBJ2-1; cdr3_nt: TGTGCCAGCAGACAACTAGCGAGACTCTCCTACAATGAGCAGTTCTTC; cdr3_aa: CASRQLARLSYNEQFF
clone_size: once; d_call: .; v_call: TRBV19; j_call: TRBJ2-7; cdr3_nt: TGTGCCAGTAGTGCCAAAGTGGGGGCCGAGCAGTACTTC; cdr3_aa: CASSAKVGAEQYF
clone_size: .; d_call: TRBD1; v_call: TRBV28; j_call: TRBJ1-1; cdr3_nt: TGTGCCAGCAGTTTGACGACAGGGGGCCTCACTGAAGCTTTCTTT; cdr3_aa: CASSLTTGGLTEAFF
clone_size: .; d_call: TRBD1; v_call: TRBV28; j_call: TRBJ2-5; cdr3_nt: TGTGCCAGCAGCTCCTCGGGACAGGGCAACAGGGAGACCCAGTACTTC; cdr3_aa: CASSSSGQGNRETQYF
clone_size: .; d_call: .; v_call: TRBV5-1; j_call: TRBJ2-7; cdr3_nt: TGCGCCAGCAGCTGGGGCGGAGTCTCCTACGAGCAGTACTTC; cdr3_aa: CASSWGGVSYEQYF
clone_size: .; d_call: .; v_call: TRBV7-2; j_call: TRBJ2-1; cdr3_nt: TGTGCCAGCAGACGGCACGGGGACAATGAGCAGTTCTTC; cdr3_aa: CASRRHGDNEQFF
clone_size: .; d_call: .; v_call: TRBV27; j_call: TRBJ2-7; cdr3_nt: TGTGCCAGCAGTTTACGCCCTCGGTACGAGCAGTACTTC; cdr3_aa: CASSLRPRYEQYF
clone_size: .; d_call: TRBD2; v_call: TRBV10-3; j_call: TRBJ2-1; cdr3_nt: TGTGCCATCAGTGGAAGACTAGCGGGAAATGAGCAGTTCTTC; cdr3_aa: CAISGRLAGNEQFF
clone_size: once; d_call: .; v_call: TRBV6-6; j_call: TRBJ1-1; cdr3_nt: TGTGCCAGCAGTTACTCGAATCTAGGGAACACTGAAGCTTTCTTT; cdr3_aa: CASSYSNLGNTEAFF
clone_size: .; d_call: .; v_call: TRBV29-1; j_call: TRBJ2-7; cdr3_nt: TGCAGCTTCCGGGACTTCGCCTACGAGCAGTACTTC; cdr3_aa: CSFRDFAYEQYF
clone_size: .; d_call: TRBD2; v_call: TRBV2; j_call: TRBJ2-7; cdr3_nt: TGTGCCAGCAGTGAAACGTGGCTAGCGGGGTCCTACGAGCAGTACTTC; cdr3_aa: CASSETWLAGSYEQYF
clone_size: .; d_call: .; v_call: TRBV4-1; j_call: TRBJ2-2; cdr3_nt: TGCGCCAGCAGCCAAGCCTTAGCTACCGGGGAGCTGTTTTTT; cdr3_aa: CASSQALATGELFF